The T cell receptor (beta chain) described here comes from a study of PD-1 blockade in classical Hodgkin lymphoma. Whole-study findings and limits: As was reported, newly diagnosed patients showed lower baseline TCR diversity than healthy donors did. With respect to the repertoire differences, their causes, possibly disease activity or prior therapy, remain undefined.

Noted time point: newly diagnosed, previously untreated cHL patient sample. PBMCs from patients with newly diagnosed, untreated classical Hodgkin lymphoma served as a comparison group for the relapsed/refractory trial patients. This CDR3 contains 15 residues. The V gene end was trimmed by 0 bases and the J gene end by 8 bases; junction bases not matched to a gene: 7. Germline V lookup: CDR1 LGHNA, CDR2 YSLEER. Method: immunoSEQ multiplex PCR; TCRdb's copy keeps in-frame clones and lacks some. The data contain under 30,000 clones, just over 90% of them singletons. Points on this clone: Its target is not known.

Sample: peripheral blood mononuclear cells (PBMCs). This receptor was obtained from a human donor with classical Hodgkin lymphoma. The rearrangement uses TRBV4-3 and TRBJ2-7, with 10 bases identical to TRBD2. CDR3 bases: TGCGCCAGCAGCCAAGAGACTAGCGGGCAACCCAAGCAGTACTTC. Translated, it gives CASSQETSGQPKQYF.